A selection of T cell receptor beta chains follows, all from one sample in a study of T cell repertoires in cytomegalovirus infection. TCRdb analysed the reads with MiXCR anew, one entry per CDR3 protein. The table includes about 530,000 distinct CDR3 sequences, 26% detected once. Sequencing was done on a sample of PBMCs. All receptors derive from a human donor in good health (CMV status not recorded). Some clones in this sample may be carry-over from other donors' samples. The CDR3 runs from the conserved cysteine through the conserved F or W. Fields, in order: D gene, V gene, J gene, CDR3 length, clone size, CDR3 protein, CDR3 DNA. A D gene is named only where the DNA matches it firmly. Clone size appears in some rows only: once, few, many, or a class for an expanded clone.

D gene: -; V gene: TRBV7-2; J gene: TRBJ2-2; CDR3 length: 12; clone size: many; CDR3 protein: CASSLYPGELFF; CDR3 DNA: TGTGCCAGCAGCTTATATCCCGGGGAGCTGTTTTTT
D gene: TRBD1; V gene: TRBV7-6; J gene: TRBJ1-6; CDR3 length: 15; clone size: -; CDR3 protein: CASSSSTGGGSPLHF; CDR3 DNA: TGTGCCAGCAGCTCCTCGACAGGGGGTGGTTCACCCCTCCACTTT
D gene: TRBD1; V gene: TRBV5-1; J gene: TRBJ1-1; CDR3 length: 15; clone size: once; CDR3 protein: CASSLGDRGDTEAFF; CDR3 DNA: TGCGCCAGCAGCTTGGGGGACAGGGGCGACACTGAAGCTTTCTTT
D gene: -; V gene: TRBV4-2; J gene: TRBJ1-1; CDR3 length: 15; clone size: -; CDR3 protein: CASSQESRGNTEAFF; CDR3 DNA: TGTGCCAGCAGCCAAGAGAGCAGGGGGAACACTGAAGCTTTCTTT
D gene: -; V gene: TRBV7-2; J gene: TRBJ2-1; CDR3 length: 12; clone size: few; CDR3 protein: CASSLDLTTLFF; CDR3 DNA: TGTGCCAGCAGCTTAGACCTAACGACATTGTTCTTC
D gene: -; V gene: TRBV12-3/TRBV12-4; J gene: TRBJ1-2; CDR3 length: 13; clone size: few; CDR3 protein: CASSLVQFYGYTF; CDR3 DNA: TGTGCCAGCAGTTTGGTCCAGTTCTATGGCTACACCTTC
D gene: TRBD1; V gene: TRBV11-2; J gene: TRBJ1-3; CDR3 length: 17; clone size: -; CDR3 protein: CASSLPPGQGLRNTIYF; CDR3 DNA: TGTGCCAGCAGCTTACCACCGGGACAGGGGTTGAGAAACACCATATATTTT
D gene: TRBD1; V gene: TRBV19; J gene: TRBJ1-1; CDR3 length: 13; clone size: -; CDR3 protein: CASILTGGTEAFF; CDR3 DNA: TGTGCCAGTATTCTAACAGGGGGCACTGAAGCTTTCTTT
D gene: TRBD2; V gene: TRBV7-2; J gene: TRBJ2-1; CDR3 length: 13; clone size: many; CDR3 protein: CASSLEGLRAFGF; CDR3 DNA: TGTGCCAGCAGCTTGGAGGGACTAAGGGCGTTCGGGTTC
D gene: -; V gene: TRBV12-5; J gene: TRBJ1-2; CDR3 length: 13; clone size: few; CDR3 protein: CASGAGQYYGYTF; CDR3 DNA: TGTGCTAGTGGCGCTGGACAGTACTATGGCTACACCTTC
D gene: -; V gene: TRBV6-1; J gene: TRBJ2-7; CDR3 length: 16; clone size: -; CDR3 protein: CASRKRPGPSSYEQYF; CDR3 DNA: TGTGCCAGCAGGAAACGCCCGGGACCTAGCTCCTACGAGCAGTACTTC
D gene: TRBD1; V gene: TRBV7-9; J gene: TRBJ1-5; CDR3 length: 15; clone size: few; CDR3 protein: CASSHRQGPDQPQHF; CDR3 DNA: TGTGCCAGCAGCCATAGACAGGGGCCCGATCAGCCCCAGCATTTT
D gene: -; V gene: TRBV5-6; J gene: TRBJ2-4; CDR3 length: 16; clone size: -; CDR3 protein: CASSLDWPAGENIQYF; CDR3 DNA: TGTGCCAGCAGCTTGGATTGGCCAGCTGGGGAAAACATTCAGTACTTC
D gene: TRBD1; V gene: TRBV2; J gene: TRBJ1-3; CDR3 length: 14; clone size: -; CDR3 protein: CASKRDRVQYTIYF; CDR3 DNA: TGTGCCAGCAAAAGGGACAGGGTGCAATACACCATATATTTT
D gene: -; V gene: TRBV6-5; J gene: TRBJ2-5; CDR3 length: 14; clone size: few; CDR3 protein: CASRKTLGQETQYF; CDR3 DNA: TGTGCCAGCAGGAAGACCCTCGGGCAAGAGACCCAGTACTTC
D gene: TRBD1; V gene: TRBV7-2; J gene: TRBJ1-2; CDR3 length: 16; clone size: many; CDR3 protein: CASSSAGGGGDYGYTF; CDR3 DNA: TGTGCCAGCAGCTCCGCAGGGGGGGGGGGAGACTATGGCTACACCTTC